The clone carrying this TCR beta chain turned up a few times. CDR1 is MNHNS, CDR2 SASEGT, per germline. Trimming cost V 7 bases and J 5 bases, with 26 bases left between them. The length of the CDR3 is 17 residues. The data derive from a study of patients and donors after allogeneic stem cell transplantation. From the RT-PCR reads, TCRdb called clonotypes with MiXCR, one entry per CDR3 protein. The data contain some 880,000 distinct CDR3 sequences, roughly 17% of them singletons. The source is a human donor who was either an allogeneic HSCT recipient or a stem cell or donor lymphocyte infusion donor (not recorded which). It is not recorded whose cells these are; they may come from a transplant donor. V usage is TRBV6-1 and J usage is TRBJ1-1; a weak D match, TRBD1 (6 bases). The source material was blood, either unsorted or a sorted T cell fraction (not recorded which). The CDR3 spells CASTLVLRRARGTEAFF. In DNA form, the CDR3 reads TGTGCCAGCACCCTAGTCTTAAGGAGGGCGAGGGGGACTGAAGCTTTCTTT.